This T cell receptor beta chain was obtained from a study of blood T cell repertoires in COVID-19. Sequencing used immunoSEQ multiplex PCR; TCRdb keeps in-frame clones, though not all of them. The table lists fewer than 350,000 clones, around 90% of them singletons. There are 13 residues in the CDR3. Germline CDR1 SGHNT, CDR2 YYREEE (reference sequence). V trimming: 1 base; J trimming: 6 bases; junction bases outside the gene matches: 4. The sequenced sample consisted of PBMCs or T cells enriched from blood (not recorded which). This receptor was obtained from a man between 60 and 75 years old who had recovered from COVID-19. The V gene is TRBV5-4, the J gene TRBJ2-7; 7 nucleotides align to TRBD2. DNA for the CDR3: TGTGCCAGCAGCTTGCCGGTAGCGGGCGAGCAGTACTTC. Translated, it gives CASSLPVAGEQYF.